What follows are 27 T cell receptor beta chains derived from one specimen sequenced in a study of T cell repertoires in cytomegalovirus infection (dated by TCRdb to between 2018 and 2021). This sample was sequenced with an Illumina HiSeq 1500. TCRdb redid the processing of the public reads, applying fastp at Q25 and MiXCR, and retained in-frame beta chains. Here each entry gathers all rows of one CDR3 protein and keeps the most common genes and DNA. This sample is represented by 150,000 to 200,000 distinct CDR3 sequences; 17% of them were singletons. The ten most abundant clones make up approximately 25% of the sample. Sequenced input: CD8+ T cells from PBMCs. The receptors come from a human donor in good health (CMV status not recorded). Some clones in this sample may be carry-over from other donors' samples.

The chain carries TRBV7-9 and TRBJ2-6; D perhaps matches TRBD1 (6 bases). In germline, CDR1 is SEHNR, CDR2 FQNEAQ (reference sequence). The CDR3 spans 18 residues. V lost 5 bases and J lost 2, with 19 bases in between. The CDR3 coding sequence is TGTGCCAGCAGCCACCGCCCCAGGGGAAACGCTGGGGCCAACGTCCTGACTTTC. This encodes CASSHRPRGNAGANVLTF.

This rearrangement joins TRBV20-1 to TRBJ2-1, with 11 bases aligning to TRBD2. The trim removed 0 bases at V and 4 bases at J, leaving 8 bases unmatched. Per the germline V gene, CDR1 is DFQATT and CDR2 is SNEGSKA (reference sequence). The CDR3 covers 17 residues. CDR3 in DNA: TGCAGTGCTAGAGAAAAGGCTAGCGGGGGGCCTTACAATGAGCAGTTCTTC. Translating it yields CSAREKASGGPYNEQFF.

The count of this clonotype is one. The CDR3 bases are TGTGCCAGCAGCTACGGGGACAGGGCCCAGCATTTT. This gives the protein CASSYGDRAQHF. The chain combines TRBV12-3 or TRBV12-4 with TRBJ1-5; TRBD1 matches 9 bases. The trim removed 6 bases at V and 11 bases at J, leaving 5 bases unmatched. The CDR3 has 12 residues.

This chain uses TRBV7-9 with TRBJ1-4; unclear D gene. Germline lookup yields CDR1 SEHNR and CDR2 FQNEAQ (reference sequence). Trimming cost V 0 bases and J 8 bases, with 13 bases left between them. The CDR3 is 15 amino acids. The CDR3 nucleotides are TGTGCCAGCAGCTTAGCCGAGGAGGTTTGGGAAAAACTGTTTTTT. This gives the protein CASSLAEEVWEKLFF.

This clonotype appeared a single time. The chain joins TRBV10-3 to TRBJ2-3; a weak D match, TRBD2 (6 bases). The CDR3 loop spans 16 amino acids. CDR1 and CDR2 (germline): ENHRY, SYGVKD. V was pared by 3 bases and J by 0 bases, with 13 bases between. CDR3 sequence: CAISDSWGDSTDTQYF. The CDR3 DNA reads TGTGCCATCAGTGATTCGTGGGGGGACAGCACAGATACGCAGTATTTT.

The chain couples TRBV7-6 to TRBJ1-1, with D possibly being TRBD1 (6 bases). Trimming shortened V by 1 base and J by 7 bases, and 16 bases separated the two germline ends. Germline V CDR1 and CDR2: SGHVS, FNYEAQ. This CDR3 spans 15 amino acids. The CDR3 sequence: CASSLGAQGPREAFF. Here the CDR3 DNA reads TGTGCCAGCAGCTTAGGGGCACAGGGTCCCCGTGAAGCTTTCTTT.

The rearrangement uses TRBV7-9 and TRBJ2-3, with a possible D match to TRBD2 (6 bases). The CDR3 runs 16 residues. Germline CDR1 SEHNR, CDR2 FQNEAQ (reference sequence). The V gene lost 2 bases and the J gene lost 0 bases, with 12 bases spanning the gap. CDR3 amino acids: CASSLYAGPSTDTQYF. DNA for the CDR3: TGTGCCAGCAGCTTATATGCGGGACCTAGCACAGATACGCAGTATTTT.

This chain connects TRBV5-5 to TRBJ2-7; D gene uncertain. V lost 3 bases and J lost 4, with 17 bases in between. Germline V gene data show CDR1 as SGHKS and CDR2 as YYEKEE (reference sequence). The CDR3 spans 15 residues. The DNA of the CDR3 is TGTGCCAGCAGCTCCCGATCCCAGGAACGATACGAGCAGTACTTC. Its protein product is CASSSRSQERYEQYF.

In its sample, this clonotype was seen a few times. The rearrangement joins TRBV20-1 to TRBJ2-7, with TRBD1 as a possible D gene (6 bases). This CDR3 spans 17 amino acids. Trimming took 3 bases from V and 5 from J, leaving 26 bases between them. Germline loops: CDR1 DFQATT, CDR2 SNEGSKA (reference sequence). The CDR3 DNA reads TGCAGTGCTAGTTTGTCGGAAACAGGGACGGCGTCTCACGAGCAGTACTTC. This sequence encodes CSASLSETGTASHEQYF.

The chain is built from TRBV20-1 and TRBJ1-2, with D uncertain. Trimming left V 0 bases short and J 0 bases short, with 8 bases between. This CDR3 region has 14 residues. Germline values: CDR1 DFQATT, CDR2 SNEGSKA (reference sequence). CDR3 region: CSARDTGANYGYTF. As DNA, the CDR3 is TGCAGTGCTAGAGATACTGGGGCTAACTATGGCTACACCTTC.

This clonotype was recorded a few times. In DNA, the CDR3 is TGTGCCAGCAGCTTAGACGGACAGAGGAATCAGCCCCAGCATTTT. It translates to CASSLDGQRNQPQHF. The rearrangement joins TRBV7-2 to TRBJ1-5, with D perhaps matching TRBD1 (6 bases). V lost 1 base, J lost 4 bases, and 11 bases lay in between. The CDR3 is 15 amino acids. In germline, CDR1 is SGHTA, CDR2 FQGNSA. The full variable domain, its missing parts supplied by reference TRBV7-2 and TRBJ1-5, is GAGVSQSPSNKVTEKGKDVELRCDPISGHTALYWYRQSLGQGLEFLIYFQGNSAPDKSGLPSDRFSAERTGGSVSTLTIQRTQQEDSAVYLCASSLDGQRNQPQHFGDGTRLSIL.

This clonotype was seen more than once but under ten times. The rearrangement uses TRBV28 and TRBJ1-2; D call uncertain. V was clipped by 1 base and J by 1 base, with 4 bases between them. CDR1 and CDR2 (germline): MDHEN, SYDVKM. The CDR3 is 13 residues long. CDR3 bases: TGTGCCAGCAGTTTATACAGTAACTATGGCTACACCTTC. Amino acid sequence: CASSLYSNYGYTF.

This clonotype showed up just once. The CDR3 sequence: CASSSDPTGSYEQYF. Here the CDR3 DNA reads TGTGCCAGCAGCTCTGACCCGACAGGTAGCTACGAGCAGTACTTC. This sequence joins TRBV27 and TRBJ2-7; tentatively, D is TRBD1 (6 bases). CDR1 and CDR2 (germline): MNHEY, SMNVEV (reference sequence). The CDR3 is 15 amino acids. Trimming removed 6 bases at V and 3 bases at J, with 18 bases between.

This clonotype turned up a few times. The rearrangement joins TRBV6-6 to TRBJ2-2; the match to TRBD1 covers 8 bases. The CDR3 totals 13 residues. Germline-derived CDR1 and CDR2 are MNHNY and SVGAGI (reference sequence). Trimming cost V 4 bases and J 6 bases; bases outside gene matches: 1. In nucleotides, the CDR3 is TGTGCCAGCAGTTCAGGGGGCCCCGGGGAGCTGTTTTTT. This translates into CASSSGGPGELFF.

V and J are TRBV7-6 and TRBJ2-7; the D is unclear. Between the trimmed V and J ends, which lost 4 bases and 2 bases, there was a span of 15 bases. CDR3 length: 15 amino acids. Germline lookup yields CDR1 SGHVS and CDR2 FNYEAQ. CDR3 residues: CASSSLLTGTYEQYF. The CDR3 bases are TGTGCCAGCAGCTCACTCCTGACCGGTACCTACGAGCAGTACTTC.

In this sample, this clonotype turned up a few times. The chain joins TRBV25-1 to TRBJ1-2; D not resolved. The ends were cut back, 6 bases at V and 4 bases at J, with 12 bases in the middle. Germline V CDR1 and CDR2: MGHDK, SYGVNS. CDR3 length equals 13 residues. CDR3 loop: CASSQPGFYGYTF. CDR3 sequence (DNA): TGTGCCAGCAGCCAACCGGGGTTCTATGGCTACACCTTC.

The V call is TRBV10-1, the J call TRBJ2-2; D is possibly TRBD1 (6 bases). Trimming stripped 2 bases from V and 3 bases from J, with 13 bases between. The CDR3 has 16 amino acids. CDR1 is WNHNN, CDR2 SYGVQD, per germline (reference sequence). CDR3 nucleotide sequence: TGCGCCAGCAGTGAGCCCCAGGGACAACACACCGGGGAGCTGTTTTTT. Translation: CASSEPQGQHTGELFF.

This rearrangement joins TRBV27 to TRBJ1-1; 7 positions match TRBD1. Germline lookup yields CDR1 MNHEY and CDR2 SMNVEV (reference sequence). V was pared by 5 bases and J by 1 base, with 7 bases of the junction left unmatched. The CDR3 length is 15 residues. CDR3 nucleotides: TGTGCCAGCAGTGGACCCACAGGGGAGAACACTGAAGCTTTCTTT. Amino acids: CASSGPTGENTEAFF.

The chain carries TRBV7-6 and TRBJ1-2, with D uncertain. This CDR3 region has 16 residues. The V gene lost 5 bases and the J gene lost 0 bases, with 16 bases spanning the gap. From germline, CDR1 is SGHVS and CDR2 FNYEAQ. The CDR3 sequence is CASSPAADRANYGYTF. The CDR3 nucleotides are TGTGCCAGCAGCCCAGCGGCCGATCGAGCTAACTATGGCTACACCTTC.

This clonotype was observed a few times. This sequence joins TRBV9 and TRBJ1-1; D perhaps matches TRBD1 (6 bases). From germline, CDR1 is SGDLS and CDR2 YYNGEE. The CDR3 length is 15 residues. V lost 4 bases, J lost 0 bases, and 13 bases lay in between. The CDR3 protein is CASSPEGGLNTEAFF. The CDR3 DNA is TGTGCCAGCAGCCCCGAGGGGGGGTTGAACACTGAAGCTTTCTTT.

The chain couples TRBV7-9 to TRBJ2-7; D not certain. The CDR3 loop spans 12 amino acids. Germline V CDR1 and CDR2: SEHNR, FQNEAQ (reference sequence). Trimming removed 2 bases at V and 7 bases at J, with 9 bases between. This chain's CDR3 is CASSLPGWEQYF. The DNA of the CDR3 is TGTGCCAGCAGCTTACCGGGTTGGGAGCAGTACTTC.

This clonotype was picked up a small number of times. The chain links TRBV12-3 or TRBV12-4 to TRBJ1-1; 11 bases agree with TRBD1. The CDR3 consists of 15 residues. V dropped 6 bases and J dropped 4; count of bases not matched to a gene: 7. For the CDR3, the DNA is TGTGCCAGCAGAGGGACAGGGGGTGCTGGCACTGAAGCTTTCTTT. It translates to CASRGTGGAGTEAFF.

This chain uses TRBV7-6 with TRBJ1-2, with a weak D call TRBD1 (5 bases). Trimming shortened V by 7 bases and J by 10 bases, and 16 bases separated the two germline ends. Germline V gives CDR1 SGHVS, CDR2 FNYEAQ. The CDR3 loop spans 12 amino acids. The CDR3 DNA reads as TGTGCCAGCATCACGGGGGGTGGAGACTACACCTTC. Protein sequence: CASITGGGDYTF.

The chain is built from TRBV7-8 and TRBJ1-5; 11 bases align to TRBD1. In germline, CDR1 is SGHVS, CDR2 FQNEAQ. CDR3 size: 19 residues. V was clipped by 4 bases and J by 0 bases; unmatched bases: 11. The CDR3 loop reads CASSSTGQGALYSNQPQHF. The CDR3 nucleotides read TGTGCCAGCAGCTCTACCGGACAGGGGGCTCTTTATAGCAATCAGCCCCAGCATTTT.

The rearrangement links TRBV20-1 to TRBJ2-1; D gene uncertain. This CDR3 has 12 residues. Trimming cost V 2 bases and J 5 bases, with 7 bases left between them. Per the germline V gene, CDR1 is DFQATT and CDR2 is SNEGSKA (reference sequence). The CDR3 region has the DNA TGCAGTGCTAGACCCGACAACAATGAGCAGTTCTTC. Residues: CSARPDNNEQFF.

A few counts support this clonotype. The genes are TRBV7-9 and TRBJ2-7; D possibly corresponds to TRBD2 (6 bases). The CDR3 totals 17 residues. The germline V and J ends were trimmed by 5 bases and 3 bases, with 23 bases remaining between them. Germline V gene data show CDR1 as SEHNR and CDR2 as FQNEAQ (reference sequence). The CDR3 DNA reads TGTGCCAGCAGCCCTGGCACCCCCGGACTAACACGCTACGAGCAGTACTTC. The encoded protein is CASSPGTPGLTRYEQYF. The full variable domain, with the rest looked up from reference TRBV7-9 and TRBJ2-7, is DTGVSQNPRHKITKRGQNVTFRCDPISEHNRLYWYRQTLGQGPEFLTYFQNEAQLEKSRLLSDRFSAERPKGSFSTLEIQRTEQGDSAMYLCASSPGTPGLTRYEQYFGPGTRLTVT.

The rearrangement links TRBV28 to TRBJ2-3; D is perhaps TRBD2 (6 bases). The CDR3 runs 19 residues. The germline V gene encodes CDR1 MDHEN and CDR2 SYDVKM. V lost 3 bases and J 0 bases, leaving 22 bases between the germline ends. Here the CDR3 reads CASSFSSPPLASSTDTQYF. The CDR3 coding sequence is TGTGCCAGCAGTTTTTCATCCCCTCCGCTAGCGAGTAGCACAGATACGCAGTATTTT.